The 30 T cell receptor beta chains in this list originate from one sample, sequenced in a study of B cell selection in AIRE deficiency. Only in-frame clones appear in the TCRdb table, and some are missing; sequencing was by immunoSEQ multiplex PCR. This table holds 20,000 to 25,000 clones, approximately 94% found once. The regulatory T cell sort gate was CD4+CD25hiCD127low/negative. The sequencing input was Tregs sorted from PBMCs. These receptors were obtained from a human donor with AIRE deficiency.

This rearrangement joins TRBV19 to TRBJ2-7, with D perhaps TRBD2 (5 bases). The germline V gene encodes CDR1 LNHDA and CDR2 SQIVND (reference sequence). The CDR3 sequence is 13 residues long. V lost 7 bases and J 6 bases, leaving 16 bases between the germline ends. The CDR3 nucleotides read TGTGCCAGTACTGGAGGAAGCCTTCGCGAGCAGTACTTC. It encodes CASTGGSLREQYF.

The rearrangement links TRBV6-5 to TRBJ1-5; D is uncertain. The CDR3 runs to 13 residues. The V end lost 6 bases, the J end lost 0 bases, and 6 bases lay between the germline ends. Germline V lookup: CDR1 MNHEY, CDR2 SVGAGI. In DNA, the CDR3 is TGTGCCAGCAGACCCCTTAGCAATCAGCCCCAGCATTTT. This sequence encodes CASRPLSNQPQHF.

This clone was detected once. The chain couples TRBV7-2 to TRBJ2-5; D is perhaps TRBD2 (6 bases). V was cut by 2 bases and J by 2 bases, with 9 bases left in between. The CDR3 spans 14 residues. Germline V gene sequence: CDR1 SGHTA, CDR2 FQGNSA. CDR3 region: CASSLTSLQETQYF. The CDR3 DNA is TGTGCCAGCAGCTTAACTAGCTTACAAGAGACCCAGTACTTC.

The chain is built from TRBV7-6 and TRBJ2-1, with 11 positions matching TRBD2. Trimming removed 1 base from V and 4 bases from J; junction bases left unmatched: 3. CDR1 is SGHVS, CDR2 FNYEAQ, per germline. This CDR3 spans 16 amino acids. CDR3 sequence: CASSLGGTSGYNEQFF. CDR3 nucleotide sequence: TGTGCCAGCAGCTTAGGAGGGACTAGCGGTTACAATGAGCAGTTCTTC.

V is TRBV9 and J is TRBJ2-1; 8 bases are a match to TRBD2. This CDR3 is built from 14 residues. Germline CDR1 and CDR2: SGDLS and YYNGEE. Trimming removed 4 bases from V and 7 bases from J; junction bases left unmatched: 7. The CDR3 DNA follows: TGTGCCAGCAGCCGTAGCGGGGCTCTGAATGAGCAGTTCTTC. It encodes CASSRSGALNEQFF.

This clone was detected only once. The chain couples TRBV6-6 to TRBJ1-1, with 7 bases identical to TRBD1. Germline loops: CDR1 MNHNY, CDR2 SVGAGI (reference sequence). After removal of 4 bases from V and 6 bases from J, the junction contained 8 bases not matched to a gene. This CDR3 is 14 amino acids long. Here the CDR3 DNA reads TGTGCCAGCAGTTTGGCACAGGGGAGGGCTGAAGCTTTCTTT. Amino acids: CASSLAQGRAEAFF.

CDR3 amino acids: CASSLGGVETQYF. CDR3 nucleotide sequence: TGTGCCAGCAGCTTAGGGGGGGTAGAGACCCAGTACTTC. J is TRBJ2-5 and V is TRBV7-2; tentatively, D is TRBD2 (6 bases). The CDR3 is 13 residues long. V lost 1 base, J lost 4 bases, and 7 bases lay in between. Per the germline V gene, CDR1 is SGHTA and CDR2 is FQGNSA. The whole variable domain, filled in from reference TRBV7-2 and TRBJ2-5, reads GAGVSQSPSNKVTEKGKDVELRCDPISGHTALYWYRQSLGQGLEFLIYFQGNSAPDKSGLPSDRFSAERTGGSVSTLTIQRTQQEDSAVYLCASSLGGVETQYFGPGTRLLVL.

This rearrangement joins TRBV19 to TRBJ1-5; 8 nucleotides agree with TRBD1. After removal of 6 bases from V and 7 bases from J, the junction contained 8 bases not matched to a gene. The CDR3 is 14 amino acids. The germline CDR1 and CDR2 sequences are LNHDA and SQIVND (reference sequence). In DNA form, the CDR3 reads TGTGCCAGTAGAAGGGACAGGATATCGCAGCCCCAGCATTTT. This codes for CASRRDRISQPQHF.

This clone was counted once. This chain uses TRBV5-6 with TRBJ1-2; D remains ambiguous. Deletions cut 3 bases from V and 5 bases from J, with 14 bases between. Germline loops: CDR1 SGHDT, CDR2 YYEEEE. CDR3 length: 14 amino acids. This chain's CDR3 is CASSWRQVRYGYTF. Here the CDR3 DNA reads TGTGCCAGCAGCTGGAGGCAGGTGCGATATGGCTACACCTTC.

The chain links TRBV5-5 to TRBJ1-2; D may be TRBD1 (5 bases). The V gene's germline CDR1 is SGHKS and CDR2 YYEKEE (reference sequence). V was shortened by 0 bases and J by 5 bases, with 8 bases between the two germline ends. This CDR3 contains 13 residues. The CDR3 protein is CASSLAGGYGYTF. For the CDR3, the DNA is TGTGCCAGCAGCTTGGCCGGGGGGTATGGCTACACCTTC.

The count of this clone is one. The rearrangement links TRBV28 to TRBJ1-1, with no clear D. V gave up 4 bases and J gave up 3 bases, with 15 bases separating them. The CDR3 runs to 15 residues. CDR1 MDHEN and CDR2 SYDVKM come from the germline V gene. CDR3 region: CASSSAGSLYTEAFF. The CDR3 DNA is TGTGCCAGCAGTTCCGCAGGTAGTTTGTACACTGAAGCTTTCTTT.

J is TRBJ1-2 and V is TRBV6-5, with 8 bases that match TRBD1. The CDR3 extends over 13 amino acids. V gave up 6 bases and J gave up 4 bases; unmatched junction bases: 4. The germline V gene encodes CDR1 MNHEY and CDR2 SVGAGI. The CDR3 is CASRKTGVYGYTF. The CDR3 nucleotides read TGTGCCAGCAGGAAGACAGGGGTCTATGGCTACACCTTC.

The rearrangement links TRBV20-1 to TRBJ2-5; D is ambiguous. The CDR3 consists of 9 residues. The V end lost 7 bases, the J end lost 4 bases, and 4 bases lay between the germline ends. CDR1 and CDR2 from the germline V gene are DFQATT and SNEGSKA (reference sequence). The CDR3 loop reads CSVGETQYF. Written as DNA, the CDR3 is TGCAGTGTAGGAGAGACCCAGTACTTC.

The chain recombines TRBV21-1 with TRBJ1-1; TRBD1 reflects the table's D call only, with no check against the DNA. TRBV21-1 constitutes a pseudogene. CDR3 length: 19 residues. This chain's CDR3 is CASSPQVPGTGGGSTEAFF. DNA of the CDR3: TGTGCCAGCAGCCCACAAGTACCCGGGACAGGGGGCGGGAGCACTGAAGCTTTCTTT.

This chain links TRBV7-2 with TRBJ1-2; 9 nucleotides agree with TRBD1. CDR1 is SGHTA, CDR2 FQGNSA, per germline. Losses at the gene ends were 4 bases for V and 3 bases for J; bases not matched to a gene: 3. The CDR3 consists of 14 residues. The CDR3 loop reads CASSSRTGDYGYTF. CDR3 nucleotides: TGTGCCAGCAGCTCCCGGACAGGGGACTATGGCTACACCTTC.

Written as DNA, the CDR3 is TGTGCCAGCAGTTTCCCGACCGGGACTAGCACAGATACGCAGTATTTT. This translates into CASSFPTGTSTDTQYF. The V call is TRBV28, the J call TRBJ2-3, with TRBD2 as a possible D gene (6 bases). Germline values: CDR1 MDHEN, CDR2 SYDVKM. The CDR3 contains 16 residues. Between the trimmed V and J ends, which lost 3 bases and 0 bases, there was a span of 13 bases.

The V call is TRBV5-1, the J call TRBJ2-1; TRBD1 aligns across 7 bases. After removal of 0 bases from V and 0 bases from J, the junction contained 0 bases not matched to a gene. The germline gives CDR1 SGHRS, CDR2 YFSETQ. The CDR3 sequence is 15 residues long. Here the CDR3 DNA reads TGCGCCAGCAGCTTGGGGGACAGCTCCTACAATGAGCAGTTCTTC. It codes for CASSLGDSSYNEQFF.

The CDR3 loop is CASSDGVSGANVLTF. CDR3 DNA: TGTGCCAGCAGTGACGGTGTCTCTGGGGCCAACGTCCTGACTTTC. The chain carries TRBV25-1 and TRBJ2-6; D remains unclear. The germline gives CDR1 MGHDK, CDR2 SYGVNS. CDR3 length: 15 residues. The V and J ends lost 3 bases and 0 bases respectively, with 6 bases between them.

V and J are TRBV28 and TRBJ2-5; 13 positions match TRBD2. The CDR3 has 16 amino acids. The J segment lost 5 bases and the V segment lost 3 bases, leaving 6 bases of the junction unmatched. Looked up from germline, CDR1 is MDHEN and CDR2 is SYDVKM. The CDR3 spells CASSLELAGGRETQYF. In nucleotides, the CDR3 is TGTGCCAGCAGTTTGGAACTAGCGGGAGGGCGGGAGACCCAGTACTTC. Complete variable domain (other parts from reference TRBV28 and TRBJ2-5): DVKVTQSSRYLVKRTGEKVFLECVQDMDHENMFWYRQDPGLGLRLIYFSYDVKMKEKGDIPEGYSVSREKKERFSLILESASTNQTSMYLCASSLELAGGRETQYFGPGTRLLVL.

This chain links TRBV6-8 with TRBJ2-5, with D perhaps given as TRBD1 or TRBD2 (6 bases each). Germline values: CDR1 MNHGY, CDR2 SAAAGT. The CDR3 contains 14 residues. Trimming cost V 2 bases and J 7 bases, with 14 bases left between them. The CDR3 DNA is TGTGCCAGCAGTTACATCGGGGGCAGTGGGACCCAGTACTTC. Its translation is CASSYIGGSGTQYF.

The chain is built from TRBV7-2 and TRBJ2-7, with 13 bases lining up with TRBD2. The V gene end was trimmed by 2 bases and the J gene end by 2 bases; junction bases not matched to a gene: 3. The CDR3 extends over 16 amino acids. Germline CDR1 SGHTA, CDR2 FQGNSA. CDR3 region: CASSLMGTSGTYEQYF. The CDR3 DNA reads as TGTGCCAGCAGCTTAATGGGGACTAGCGGGACCTACGAGCAGTACTTC. Combining the CDR3 with reference TRBV7-2 and TRBJ2-7 gives the whole variable domain GAGVSQSPSNKVTEKGKDVELRCDPISGHTALYWYRQSLGQGLEFLIYFQGNSAPDKSGLPSDRFSAERTGGSVSTLTIQRTQQEDSAVYLCASSLMGTSGTYEQYFGPGTRLTVT.

The chain joins TRBV11-2 to TRBJ2-1; TRBD2 agrees at 11 bases. This CDR3 comprises 14 residues. The junction had 0 bases not matched to a gene; V was cut back by 6 bases and J by 2 bases. CDR1 is SGHAT and CDR2 is FQNNGV in the germline V gene. CDR3 sequence (DNA): TGTGCCAGCAGGGGACTAGCGGCCTACAATGAGCAGTTCTTC. As protein: CASRGLAAYNEQFF.

The chain employs TRBV28 and TRBJ2-3; 9 bases are a match to TRBD2. V dropped 6 bases and J dropped 5; count of bases not matched to a gene: 9. The germline CDR1 and CDR2 sequences are MDHEN and SYDVKM. The CDR3 has 15 residues. CDR3 bases: TGTGCCAGCAGCAAAGCTAGCGGGGTGGGAGATACGCAGTATTTT. Translation: CASSKASGVGDTQYF.

This rearrangement joins TRBV10-3 to TRBJ2-1; 12 bases align to TRBD2. The CDR3 runs 20 residues. In germline, CDR1 is ENHRY, CDR2 SYGVKD. Germline trimming cut 6 bases from V and 0 bases from J; bases unmatched to any gene: 15. CDR3 protein: CAISGRGTSSGRASYNEQFF. As DNA, the CDR3 is TGTGCCATCAGCGGGAGGGGCACCTCTAGCGGGAGGGCCTCCTACAATGAGCAGTTCTTC.

The gene calls are TRBV7-9 and TRBJ2-1; 7 bases map to TRBD2. CDR1 SEHNR and CDR2 FQNEAQ come from the germline V gene (reference sequence). This CDR3 is 14 amino acids long. V gave up 6 bases and J gave up 6 bases; unmatched junction bases: 8. CDR3 DNA: TGTGCCAGCAGGAATGCCGCGGGAGCCAATGAGCAGTTCTTC. Amino acids: CASRNAAGANEQFF.

The chain joins TRBV4-1 to TRBJ2-1; 14 bases map to TRBD2. Losses at the gene ends were 2 bases for V and 8 bases for J; bases not matched to a gene: 8. Germline-derived CDR1 and CDR2 are MGHRA and YSYEKL. The CDR3 covers 17 residues. CDR3 sequence reads: CASSQRGLAGVSHEQFF. The CDR3 DNA reads as TGCGCCAGCAGCCAACGGGGACTAGCGGGAGTAAGCCATGAGCAGTTCTTC.

The genes are TRBV25-1 and TRBJ1-2; no clear D gene. Germline V gene lookup returns CDR1 MGHDK and CDR2 SYGVNS. V lost 4 bases and J 8 bases, leaving 23 bases between the germline ends. This CDR3 has 16 amino acids. The CDR3 spells CASSALHPDASGGYTF. CDR3 coding DNA: TGTGCCAGCAGTGCCCTTCACCCCGACGCGAGCGGGGGCTACACCTTC.

This chain joins TRBV6-1 and TRBJ2-7; 11 bases are shared with TRBD1. From germline, CDR1 is MNHNS and CDR2 SASEGT. V trimming: 0 bases; J trimming: 3 bases; junction bases outside the gene matches: 4. The CDR3 covers 16 residues. In DNA form, the CDR3 reads TGTGCCAGCAGTGAAGCTGCCGGGACAGGGGGCTACGAGCAGTACTTC. Protein sequence: CASSEAAGTGGYEQYF.

The chain uses TRBV9 and TRBJ2-5; tentatively, D is TRBD1 (5 bases). The germline gives CDR1 SGDLS, CDR2 YYNGEE. The CDR3 extends over 15 amino acids. Trimming cost V 0 bases and J 5 bases, with 14 bases left between them. CDR3 in DNA: TGTGCCAGCAGCGTAGACGATGACAGAAGCGAGACCCAGTACTTC. Protein product: CASSVDDDRSETQYF.

This clone occurred once. This chain joins TRBV5-4 and TRBJ1-2; D uncertain. Trimming cost V 7 bases and J 4 bases, with 17 bases left between them. CDR3 size: 14 residues. The germline CDR1 and CDR2 sequences are SGHNT and YYREEE (reference sequence). The CDR3 DNA reads as TGTGCCAGCCACAGACCAGGAAAGACCTATGGCTACACCTTC. This translates into CASHRPGKTYGYTF.